These T cell receptor beta chains were read from a single sample in a study of blood T cell repertoires in COVID-19. Repertoires were generated with immunoSEQ multiplex PCR, while TCRdb's copy carries only in-frame clones and drops some. Here the sample spans some 64,000 clones, over 65% being singletons. The sequencing input was peripheral blood. Every receptor here comes from a man between 60 and 70 years old with COVID-19, enrolled during active disease. CDR3s include the opening cysteine and the closing phenylalanine or tryptophan. The D gene is left open where the match is weak. The listing skips clone size in some rows; elsewhere it reads once, few, many or a size class.

size: NA; V: TRBV5-4; J: TRBJ1-1; D: NA; DNA: TGTGCCAGCAGCTTGGTGGGGGCGGGTACTGAAGCTTTCTTT; CDR3: CASSLVGAGTEAFF
size: NA; V: TRBV5-6; J: TRBJ2-5; D: NA; DNA: TGTGCCAGCAGCTCGACAGGGGAGGGAGAGACCCAGTACTTC; CDR3: CASSSTGEGETQYF
size: NA; V: TRBV6-5; J: TRBJ2-7; D: TRBD1; DNA: TGTGCCAGCAGCCTACGACAGGGATTGAGGGGCGAGCAGTACTTC; CDR3: CASSLRQGLRGEQYF
size: NA; V: TRBV5-5; J: TRBJ2-6; D: NA; DNA: TGTGCCAGCAGCTTCCCCTCCGGGGCCAACGTCCTGACTTTC; CDR3: CASSFPSGANVLTF
size: NA; V: TRBV29-1; J: TRBJ1-5; D: NA; DNA: TGCAGCGTTGCTGGGGCCGGCAATCAGCCCCAGCATTTT; CDR3: CSVAGAGNQPQHF
size: NA; V: TRBV9; J: TRBJ2-5; D: NA; DNA: TGTGCCAGCAGCCTGGGCGAAAACCAAGAGACCCAGTACTTC; CDR3: CASSLGENQETQYF
size: NA; V: TRBV6-6; J: TRBJ1-1; D: TRBD1; DNA: TGTGCCAGCAGTGGGGGACAGGGGGTCCGTACTGAAGCTTTCTTT; CDR3: CASSGGQGVRTEAFF
size: NA; V: TRBV5-1; J: TRBJ2-3; D: NA; DNA: TGCGCCAGCAGCTTGGCACGTCGGGGGAGCACAGATACGCAGTATTTT; CDR3: CASSLARRGSTDTQYF
size: NA; V: TRBV11-2; J: TRBJ2-5; D: TRBD1; DNA: TGTGCCAGCAGCACACGACAGGGGTGGGGGGAGACCCAGTACTTC; CDR3: CASSTRQGWGETQYF
size: NA; V: TRBV2; J: TRBJ1-6; D: NA; DNA: TGTGCCAGCAGTGGTCAGTCACCCCTCCACTTT; CDR3: CASSGQSPLHF
size: NA; V: TRBV29-1; J: TRBJ2-7; D: NA; DNA: TGCAGCGTCTCAAATCGCGGGCTGAGCTACGAGCAGTACTTC; CDR3: CSVSNRGLSYEQYF
size: NA; V: TRBV3-1/TRBV3-2; J: TRBJ2-2; D: NA; DNA: TGTGCCAGCAGCCAACAGGGCACCGGGGAGCTGTTTTTT; CDR3: CASSQQGTGELFF
size: NA; V: TRBV5-4; J: TRBJ1-1; D: TRBD1; DNA: TGTGCCAGCAGCGCCCTTACAGGGGTTACTGAAGCTTTCTTT; CDR3: CASSALTGVTEAFF
size: NA; V: TRBV19; J: TRBJ2-3; D: TRBD2; DNA: TGTGCCAGTAGGGGCGACTTGGGAGCGGGGGATACAGATACGCAGTATTTT; CDR3: CASRGDLGAGDTDTQYF
size: NA; V: TRBV19; J: TRBJ1-5; D: NA; DNA: TGTGCCAGTCGTCAAGGGGGGGGGTTGGGCAATCAGCCCCAGCATTTT; CDR3: CASRQGGGLGNQPQHF
size: NA; V: TRBV5-4; J: TRBJ1-6; D: NA; DNA: TGTGCCAGCAGCGGAGGGACCACCGCTTATTCACCCCTCCACTTT; CDR3: CASSGGTTAYSPLHF
size: NA; V: TRBV12-3/TRBV12-4; J: TRBJ2-7; D: TRBD1; DNA: TGTGCCAGCAGGGAGACAGGGACCTACGAGCAGTACTTC; CDR3: CASRETGTYEQYF
size: few; V: TRBV20-1; J: TRBJ2-7; D: NA; DNA: TGCAGTGCTAGACAGGGCTACGAGCAGTACTTC; CDR3: CSARQGYEQYF
size: NA; V: TRBV7-9; J: TRBJ2-1; D: TRBD2; DNA: TGTGCCAGCAGCCCTAGCTTGGGGGGGTCGGTCGTACAGTTCTTC; CDR3: CASSPSLGGSVVQFF
size: NA; V: TRBV6-5; J: TRBJ2-1; D: NA; DNA: TGTGCCAGCAGTCCAAACAGGGACAATGAGCAGTTCTTC; CDR3: CASSPNRDNEQFF